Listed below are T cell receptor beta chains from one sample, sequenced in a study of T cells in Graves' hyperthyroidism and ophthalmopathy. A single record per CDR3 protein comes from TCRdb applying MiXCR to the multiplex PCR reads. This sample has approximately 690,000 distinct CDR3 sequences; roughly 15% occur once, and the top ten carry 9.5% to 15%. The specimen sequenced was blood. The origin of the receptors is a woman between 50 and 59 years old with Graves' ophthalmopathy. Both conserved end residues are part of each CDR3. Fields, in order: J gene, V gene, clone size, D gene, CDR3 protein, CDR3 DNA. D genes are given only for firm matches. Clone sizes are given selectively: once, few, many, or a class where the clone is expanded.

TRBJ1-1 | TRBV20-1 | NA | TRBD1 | CSAPTGSLNTEAFF | TGCAGTGCGCCGACAGGGTCCCTGAACACTGAAGCTTTCTTT
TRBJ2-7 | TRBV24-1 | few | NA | CATSDSGAPPYEQYF | TGTGCCACCAGTGATAGCGGAGCCCCACCTTACGAGCAGTACTTC
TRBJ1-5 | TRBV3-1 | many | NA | CASSQALSNQPQHF | TGTGCCAGCAGCCAAGCTTTAAGCAATCAGCCCCAGCATTTT
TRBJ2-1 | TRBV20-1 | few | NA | CSARVAGQYNEQFF | TGCAGTGCTAGAGTTGCGGGACAGTACAATGAGCAGTTCTTC
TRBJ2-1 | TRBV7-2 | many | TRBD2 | CASSLGGGPSYNEQFF | TGTGCCAGCAGCTTGGGGGGAGGGCCCTCCTACAATGAGCAGTTCTTC
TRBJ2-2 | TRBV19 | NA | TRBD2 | CASSISSASGAGELFF | TGTGCCAGTAGTATAAGCTCGGCTAGCGGCGCCGGGGAGCTGTTTTTT
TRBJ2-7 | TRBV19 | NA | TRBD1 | CASSSPGQGHYEQYF | TGTGCCAGTAGTTCCCCGGGACAGGGGCACTACGAGCAGTACTTC
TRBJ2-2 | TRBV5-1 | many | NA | CASSPFVGGETGELFF | TGCGCCAGCAGCCCTTTTGTGGGAGGCGAGACCGGGGAGCTGTTTTTT
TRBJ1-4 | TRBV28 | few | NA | CASSWAGPNEKLFF | TGTGCCAGCAGTTGGGCAGGCCCTAATGAAAAACTGTTTTTT
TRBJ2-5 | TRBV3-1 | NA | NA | CATGLGRGGRETQYF | TGTGCCACCGGGCTGGGGCGCGGAGGGCGAGAGACCCAGTACTTC
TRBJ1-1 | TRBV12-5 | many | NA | CASGLAQGGQVLAFF | TGTGCTAGTGGTTTGGCCCAAGGGGGTCAAGTCTTAGCTTTCTTT
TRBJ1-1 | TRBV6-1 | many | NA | CASSPRSPQGTEAFF | TGTGCCAGCAGTCCCCGAAGTCCTCAGGGCACTGAAGCTTTCTTT
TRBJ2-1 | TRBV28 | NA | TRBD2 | CASSSLAGGVYNEQFF | TGTGCCAGCAGTTCCCTAGCGGGAGGGGTTTACAATGAGCAGTTCTTC
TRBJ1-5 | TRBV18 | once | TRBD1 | CASSPSQGGQPQHF | TGTGCCAGCTCACCGAGCCAGGGGGGTCAGCCCCAGCATTTT
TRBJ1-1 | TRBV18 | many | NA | CASSPPSLGTLAFF | TGTGCCAGCTCACCGCCGTCACTGGGAACGCTGGCTTTCTTT
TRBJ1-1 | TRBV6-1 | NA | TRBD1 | CASRPWTGLNTEAFF | TGTGCCAGCAGGCCTTGGACAGGGCTGAACACTGAAGCTTTCTTT
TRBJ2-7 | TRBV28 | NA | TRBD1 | CASSVYPGTGGPYEQYF | TGTGCCAGCAGTGTTTATCCCGGGACAGGGGGTCCCTACGAGCAGTACTTC
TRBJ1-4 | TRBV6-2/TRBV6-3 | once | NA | CAISLRAVNEKLFF | TGTGCCATTTCCCTGAGGGCGGTGAATGAAAAACTGTTTTTT
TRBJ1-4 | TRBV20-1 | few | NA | CSPSHKNEKLFF | TGCAGTCCAAGTCACAAGAATGAAAAACTGTTTTTT
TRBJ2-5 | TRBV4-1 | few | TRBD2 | CASSQSDSGRYETQYF | TGCGCCAGCAGCCAATCCGATAGCGGGAGATATGAGACCCAGTACTTC
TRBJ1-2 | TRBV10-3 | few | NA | CAISEEWGNYGYTF | TGTGCCATCAGTGAGGAGTGGGGTAACTATGGCTACACCTTC
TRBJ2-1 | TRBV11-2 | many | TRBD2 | CASSPGGTSGRGSYNEQFF | TGTGCCAGCAGCCCAGGGGGGACTAGCGGGAGAGGGTCCTACAATGAGCAGTTCTTC
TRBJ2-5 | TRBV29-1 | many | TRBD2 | CSVEVWLWDYQETQYF | TGCAGCGTTGAAGTTTGGCTTTGGGACTATCAAGAGACCCAGTACTTC
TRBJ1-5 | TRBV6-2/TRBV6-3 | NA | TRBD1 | CASSAGTGVGSNQPQHF | TGTGCCAGCAGCGCCGGGACAGGCGTTGGGAGCAATCAGCCCCAGCATTTT
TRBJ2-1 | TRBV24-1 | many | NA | CATSETTSSPGDEQFF | TGTGCCACCAGTGAGACCACTAGCTCCCCAGGCGATGAGCAGTTCTTC
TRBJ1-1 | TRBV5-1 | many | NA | CASSGGLHSEAFF | TGCGCCAGCAGCGGCGGGCTTCACTCTGAAGCTTTCTTT
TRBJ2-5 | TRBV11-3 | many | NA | CASSPDYEETQYF | TGTGCCAGCAGCCCGGACTACGAAGAGACCCAGTACTTC
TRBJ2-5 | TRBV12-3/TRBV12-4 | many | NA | CASSFHHQQETQYF | TGTGCCAGCAGTTTTCATCACCAACAAGAGACCCAGTACTTC
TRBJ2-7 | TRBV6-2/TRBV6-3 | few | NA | CASSYNWDLYEQYF | TGTGCCAGCAGTTACAATTGGGACCTCTACGAGCAGTACTTC